This TCR beta chain stems from a study of siplizumab effects on memory and regulatory T cells (dated by TCRdb to between 2018 and 2020). About the study as a whole: The study looked at the effect of siplizumab, an anti-CD2 antibody, on alloreactive T-cell subsets in allogeneic mixed lymphocyte reactions made from human PBMCs.

In a few donor pairs, further sequencing was done on unstimulated CD8+ naive, CD4+ memory, CD8+ TEMRA, CD4+ naive and CD8+ effector memory subsets. Sorted unstimulated T cells and proliferating T cells recovered from mixed lymphocyte reactions were subjected to TCRbeta CDR3 sequencing. Fresh whole blood from fewer than 11 HLA-typed healthy donors was used as the source from which PBMCs were isolated. In the case of this clone: The antigen it binds to is not known. Base qualities are not provided; no much larger clone lies one nucleotide away.

The CDR3, cysteine through phenylalanine, is 15 amino acids long. The CDR3 DNA has 45 bases and is translated from base 1. CDR1 and CDR2 (SGHRS, YFSETQ) derive from the germline V gene. After removal of 0 bases from V and 4 bases from J, the junction retains 7 bases not matched to a gene. Library method: the immunoSEQ multiplex PCR assay. The deep sequencing platform assayed about 91,000 TCR templates per sample. Genomic DNA extracted from sorted T cells was used for TCRbeta CDR3 sequencing. From the authors' description of their analysis: The R programming language was used for the clonal analysis of the TCRbeta CDR3 data. Comparing unstimulated samples against CFSE-low samples taken after the reaction was how alloreactive CD4+ and CD8+ clones were defined. Regulatory or non-regulatory origin was assigned to alloreactive CD4+ clones by matching of sequences to sorted unstimulated Treg and non-Treg repertoires. TCRdb stores this immuneACCESS table with in-frame sequences only. Part of the clones is absent; in the studies checked, under half of the shortfall reflects unresolved V genes, and no reason is known for the rest. V and J calls and clone size are copied from that table; D and trimming were computed from the DNA. This sample lists tens of thousands of clones; 95% to 98% were detected once. 1.1% of the sample lies in the top ten.

Beyond this particular receptor, the publication reports: Siplizumab significantly reduced the cumulative frequency of alloreactive sequences traceable to unstimulated CD4+ memory T cells. About 80-96% of proliferating CD4+ or CD8+ clones could not be given a naive or memory phenotype. Whether proliferating Tregs from siplizumab cultures were suppressive was not functionally confirmed. Among mappable alloreactive CD4+ clones, an average Treg-derived fraction of roughly 69% was observed with siplizumab, compared with 25% to 30% in control reactions. Unstimulated naive T cells appeared to be more diverse than memory T cells, and naive cells seemed to make a substantial contribution to the alloresponse. Because sequences at frequencies below about 10^-5 were poorly captured, only a minor fraction of alloreactive clones could be mapped back to unstimulated subsets.

The V gene is TRBV5-1 and the J gene is TRBJ2-7; the central 7 bases match TRBD1. The TCR comes from a human donor in good health. Input material: naive CD8+ T cells sorted from blood. According to the study, the label for this sample's cell subset or site signals: unstimulated naive T cells. The bases read TGCGCCAGCAGCTTGGGTGGGACAGATTCTTACGAGCAGTACTTC. Its translation reads: CASSLGGTDSYEQYF.